The 24 T cell receptor beta chains listed next were all sequenced from one sample in a study of shared clonotypes between healthy human individuals. TCRdb's copy holds only in-frame clones and misses some; the assay was immunoSEQ multiplex PCR. The profile shows fewer than 400,000 clones, about 74% of them singletons. Sequencing was performed on memory CD4+ T cells sorted from blood. Subset of the sample: CD45RA-negative fraction. These receptors were collected from a young man in good health.

The chain recombines TRBV7-2 with TRBJ2-1; 13 positions match TRBD2. The V gene's germline CDR1 is SGHTA and CDR2 FQGNSA. V lost 4 bases and J lost 6; bases outside the gene matches: 3. This CDR3 has 15 residues. The CDR3, as DNA: TGTGCCAGCAGCTCGAGGACTAGCGGGAGCAATGAGCAGTTCTTC. Translation: CASSSRTSGSNEQFF.

The chain combines TRBV18 with TRBJ2-2; TRBD2 matches at 10 bases. This CDR3 is 17 amino acids long. J was trimmed by 6 bases and V by 1 base; bases with no gene match: 8. Germline V lookup: CDR1 KGHSH, CDR2 LQKENI. The CDR3 reads CASSPQASGSVAGELFF. In DNA, the CDR3 is TGTGCCAGCTCACCACAGGCTAGCGGGAGTGTTGCCGGGGAGCTGTTTTTT.

The rearrangement joins TRBV5-1 to TRBJ1-5; 7 bases line up with TRBD1. V shed 1 base, J shed 6 bases, and the junction held 1 base outside the gene matches. CDR3 length: 13 residues. Germline CDR1 and CDR2: SGHRS and YFSETQ. The CDR3 protein is CASSLNRGQPQHF. The CDR3 DNA is TGCGCCAGCAGCTTGAACAGGGGTCAGCCCCAGCATTTT.

V is TRBV4-3 and J is TRBJ2-1; no clear D gene. CDR1 and CDR2 (germline): LGHNA, YSLEER. V was clipped by 1 base and J by 8 bases, with 6 bases between them. This CDR3 has 12 residues. The chain's CDR3 is CASSQVDDEQFF. The CDR3 DNA reads TGCGCCAGCAGCCAAGTAGATGATGAGCAGTTCTTC.

CDR3 amino acids: CASSIGTGQTDGYTF. For the CDR3, the DNA is TGTGCCAGCAGCATCGGGACAGGGCAAACGGATGGCTACACCTTC. The chain is built from TRBV9 and TRBJ1-2; 9 bases align to TRBD1. Germline V gives CDR1 SGDLS, CDR2 YYNGEE. The junction had 10 bases not matched to a gene; V was cut back by 4 bases and J by 6 bases. This CDR3 is 15 amino acids long.

This clone was seen repeatedly, ten times or more. Other DNA sequences in the sample encode the same CDR3. This chain uses TRBV5-1 with TRBJ1-2; the D gene is possibly TRBD1 (5 bases). Trimming removed 3 bases from V and 0 bases from J, with 9 bases in between. The germline gives CDR1 SGHRS, CDR2 YFSETQ. The CDR3 consists of 14 residues. DNA for the CDR3: TGCGCCAGCAGCTCTCAGGGCACTAACTATGGCTACACCTTC. It specifies CASSSQGTNYGYTF.

The chain uses TRBV6-1 and TRBJ1-1; 8 bases align to TRBD1. The CDR3 is 16 amino acids. V was pared by 4 bases and J by 3 bases, with 10 bases of the junction left unmatched. Germline V gene lookup returns CDR1 MNHNS and CDR2 SASEGT. Written as DNA, the CDR3 is TGTGCCAGCAGTGCCCCTAGGACAGGGATTGACACTGAAGCTTTCTTT. Protein sequence: CASSAPRTGIDTEAFF.

This clone showed up just a few times. One junction end disagrees with the germline gene, perhaps due to a read error. This sequence joins TRBV5-4 and TRBJ1-2; 9 nucleotides agree with TRBD1. The CDR3 loop spans 14 amino acids. Germline CDR1 SGHNT, CDR2 YYREEE (reference sequence). This CDR3 reads CASTLGQGGYGYTF. In DNA, the CDR3 is TGTGCCAGCACCTTGGGACAGGGAGGGTATGGCTACACCTTC.

The rearrangement links TRBV18 to TRBJ2-1; the D call may be TRBD1 or TRBD2 (7 bases each). From germline, CDR1 is KGHSH and CDR2 LQKENI. Deletions cut 3 bases from V and 0 bases from J, with 27 bases between. The length of the CDR3 is 21 residues. CDR3 in amino acids: CASSPRQGRGRSSISYNEQFF. The CDR3 DNA reads TGTGCCAGCTCACCCCGCCAGGGGAGGGGGCGGTCCTCAATCTCCTACAATGAGCAGTTCTTC.

This clone was counted between two and nine times. Relative to the germline gene, one junction end is altered; a read error may explain this. V is TRBV7-2 and J is TRBJ2-5; 10 bases agree with TRBD2. From germline, CDR1 is SGHTA and CDR2 FQGNSA. The CDR3 covers 13 residues. The CDR3 DNA follows: TGTGCCAGCAGCCCAGAGCGGGAGGGTTTTCCGAACTTC. Encoded protein: CASSPEREGFPNF.

This chain links TRBV7-2 with TRBJ2-1; 10 nucleotides agree with TRBD2. The ends lost 5 bases at V and 5 bases at J; junction bases unmatched: 9. The CDR3 is made up of 16 amino acids. Per germline, CDR1 SGHTA and CDR2 FQGNSA. This CDR3 reads CASSITSGIRNNEQFF. In DNA, the CDR3 is TGTGCCAGCAGCATAACTAGCGGGATCAGAAACAATGAGCAGTTCTTC.

The chain links TRBV18 to TRBJ2-3; TRBD2 agrees at 11 bases. Losses at the gene ends were 6 bases for V and 8 bases for J; bases not matched to a gene: 13. Looked up from germline, CDR1 is KGHSH and CDR2 is LQKENI. The CDR3 consists of 16 residues. CDR3 region: CASSPGGTSGPGTQYF. CDR3 in DNA: TGTGCCAGCTCCCCCGGCGGGACTAGCGGTCCGGGTACGCAGTATTTT.

The CDR3: CASSPPGQGVLRSTPLHF. The CDR3 coding sequence is TGTGCCAGCAGCCCTCCGGGACAGGGGGTTCTCAGATCGACACCCCTCCACTTT. The J gene is TRBJ1-6, the V gene TRBV7-9, with TRBD1 identical over 11 bases. V shed 5 bases, J shed 11 bases, and the junction held 17 bases outside the gene matches. Per the germline V gene, CDR1 is SEHNR and CDR2 is FQNEAQ (reference sequence). The CDR3 runs 18 residues.

This chain connects TRBV6-4 to TRBJ2-1, with TRBD1 as a possible D gene (6 bases). Germline CDR1 is MRHNA and CDR2 is SNTAGT. Trimming pared 4 bases from V and 5 bases from J, leaving 12 bases between. The CDR3 is 14 residues long. CDR3 coding DNA: TGTGCCAGCAGTGTCTCAGGGGAACACAATGAGCAGTTCTTC. Its protein product is CASSVSGEHNEQFF.

V gene TRBV18 combines with J gene TRBJ1-1, with unresolved D. Trimming left V 8 bases short and J 5 bases short, with 15 bases between. The germline V gene encodes CDR1 KGHSH and CDR2 LQKENI. The CDR3 totals 13 residues. CDR3 in DNA: TGTGCCAGCAGTTTGGCAGGTGGGACTGAAGCTTTCTTT. It translates to CASSLAGGTEAFF.

CDR3 sequence: CASSSWREKSTDTQYF. CDR3 coding DNA: TGTGCCAGCAGTTCGTGGCGGGAGAAAAGCACAGATACGCAGTATTTT. The rearrangement joins TRBV28 to TRBJ2-3; 7 nucleotides match TRBD2. V lost 4 bases to trimming and J lost 0 bases; unmatched junction nucleotides: 7. CDR3 length: 16 amino acids. CDR1 is MDHEN, CDR2 SYDVKM, per germline.

The chain employs TRBV5-1 and TRBJ2-7; D unresolved. CDR1 and CDR2 (germline): SGHRS, YFSETQ. The germline V and J ends were trimmed by 1 base and 2 bases, with 10 bases remaining between them. This CDR3 contains 14 residues. Written as DNA, the CDR3 is TGCGCCAGCAGCTTGTTCGCCTCTACCTACGAGCAGTACTTC. Its translation: CASSLFASTYEQYF.

The chain has TRBV29-1 and TRBJ1-2; 9 bases fit TRBD1. V dropped 3 bases and J dropped 5; count of bases not matched to a gene: 7. The length of the CDR3 is 14 residues. The germline V gene encodes CDR1 SQVTM and CDR2 ANQGSEA. The CDR3 sequence is CSVEGGTGNYGYTF. Here the CDR3 DNA reads TGCAGCGTTGAGGGGGGGACAGGGAATTATGGCTACACCTTC.

The rearrangement links TRBV5-1 to TRBJ2-2; a weak D match, TRBD2 (5 bases). CDR1 and CDR2 (germline): SGHRS, YFSETQ. With 5 bases removed from V and 5 bases from J, the gap between germline ends came to 13 bases. CDR3 length equals 14 residues. Written as DNA, the CDR3 is TGCGCCAGCAGGGAGGATCCGCGTACCGGGGAGCTGTTTTTT. Residues: CASREDPRTGELFF.

This clone was found once. This chain links TRBV27 with TRBJ2-5, with D hard to call. This CDR3 contains 11 residues. V dropped 6 bases and J dropped 4 bases, with 6 bases sitting between them. From germline, CDR1 is MNHEY and CDR2 SMNVEV (reference sequence). The chain's CDR3 is CASSTIETQYF. The CDR3 DNA follows: TGTGCCAGCAGCACCATAGAGACCCAGTACTTC.

The DNA of the CDR3 is TGTGCCAGCTCAACATCTACCCCCGGGACGTCGGCAGAGACCCAGTACTTC. Amino acids: CASSTSTPGTSAETQYF. This chain links TRBV18 with TRBJ2-5; the D call may be TRBD1 or TRBD2 (5 bases each). This CDR3 has 17 residues. Trimming took off 5 bases at V and 4 bases at J, with 23 bases between the two ends. Per the germline V gene, CDR1 is KGHSH and CDR2 is LQKENI.

The V call is TRBV4-2, the J call TRBJ1-1, with 12 bases lining up with TRBD1. This CDR3 is built from 16 residues. J lost 4 bases, V lost 5 bases, and 8 bases had no gene match. Germline CDR1 is LGHNA and CDR2 is YNFKEQ. Written as DNA, the CDR3 is TGTGCCAGCAGCGTGGGGGACAGGGGGCTAGGCACTGAAGCTTTCTTT. This codes for CASSVGDRGLGTEAFF.

The V gene is TRBV7-2, the J gene TRBJ2-1; D tentatively fits TRBD1 or TRBD2 (5 bases each). The CDR3 spans 14 residues. The V and J ends lost 4 bases and 7 bases respectively, with 14 bases between them. Per germline, CDR1 SGHTA and CDR2 FQGNSA. As DNA, the CDR3 is TGTGCCAGCAGCTATGGGGGAATGGTGAATGAGCAGTTCTTC. It encodes CASSYGGMVNEQFF.

This chain joins TRBV12-5 and TRBJ2-7; the D gene is possibly TRBD1 (6 bases). Germline CDR1 is LGHNT and CDR2 is FRNRAP. Trimming removed 0 bases at V and 5 bases at J, with 20 bases between. CDR3 length: 17 residues. The CDR3: CASGLVHGGHGSHEQYF. CDR3 nucleotides: TGTGCTAGTGGTTTGGTACATGGGGGACATGGGTCCCACGAGCAGTACTTC. The full variable domain, rest sourced from reference TRBV12-5 and TRBJ2-7, is DARVTQTPRHKVTEMGQEVTMRCQPILGHNTVFWYRQTMMQGLELLAYFRNRAPLDDSGMPKDRFSAEMPDATLATLKIQPSEPRDSAVYFCASGLVHGGHGSHEQYFGPGTRLTVT.